This T cell receptor beta chain was identified during a study of blood T cell repertoires in COVID-19. Turning to the study itself: Collection of acute and convalescent COVID-19 samples took place in the United States, Italy and Spain.

The assay was immunoSEQ multiplex PCR, and TCRdb's table has in-frame clones only and misses some. The table includes 150,000 or so clones, 84% detected once. Sequenced material: peripheral blood. The TCR originated in a human donor in a cohort sampled during active COVID-19.

Here the CDR3 reads CASSLVLAGGRDEQFF. The CDR3 coding sequence is TGTGCCAGCAGCTTAGTCCTAGCGGGGGGCCGGGATGAGCAGTTCTTC. The rearrangement uses TRBV7-2 and TRBJ2-1; 11 bases are a match to TRBD2. With 1 base clipped from V and 8 bases from J, the junction kept 7 bases outside the gene matches. CDR3 size: 16 residues. CDR1 is SGHTA and CDR2 is FQGNSA in the germline V gene. The full variable domain, its missing parts supplied by reference TRBV7-2 and TRBJ2-1, is GAGVSQSPSNKVTEKGKDVELRCDPISGHTALYWYRQSLGQGLEFLIYFQGNSAPDKSGLPSDRFSAERTGGSVSTLTIQRTQQEDSAVYLCASSLVLAGGRDEQFFGPGTRLTVL.